The rows below give T cell receptor beta chains drawn from one sample of a study of blood T cell repertoires in COVID-19. The method was immunoSEQ multiplex PCR; TCRdb's version includes in-frame clones alone and lacks a portion of them. Of around 99,000 clones listed, less than 85% were seen once; the top ten hold about 4.7%. The sample comprised peripheral blood. Source of these receptors: a human donor in a cohort sampled during active or convalescent COVID-19. The CDR3 runs from the conserved cysteine through the conserved F or W. D genes are given only for firm matches. Clone size is shown for a subset of rows, as once, few, many or a class of expanded clone.

D gene: .
J gene: TRBJ2-5
clone size: .
V gene: TRBV3-1/TRBV3-2
CDR3 length: 12
CDR3 DNA: TGTGCCAGCAGCCGAGACTCGGAGACCCAGTACTTC
CDR3 protein: CASSRDSETQYF

D gene: TRBD1
J gene: TRBJ1-5
clone size: once
V gene: TRBV5-6
CDR3 length: 14
CDR3 DNA: TGTGCCAGCAGCCGAACAGGGGGCTATCAGCCCCAGCATTTT
CDR3 protein: CASSRTGGYQPQHF

D gene: .
J gene: TRBJ2-2
clone size: .
V gene: TRBV7-9
CDR3 length: 18
CDR3 DNA: TGTGCCAGCAGCTCCCTCTGGGGACTCATGGGGTCCACCGGGGAGCTGTTTTTT
CDR3 protein: CASSSLWGLMGSTGELFF

D gene: TRBD1
J gene: TRBJ1-1
clone size: few
V gene: TRBV18
CDR3 length: 17
CDR3 DNA: TGTGCCAGCTCACCACGACAAAACAGGGGATCGGGGACTGAAGCTTTCTTT
CDR3 protein: CASSPRQNRGSGTEAFF

D gene: TRBD2
J gene: TRBJ2-7
clone size: .
V gene: TRBV20-1
CDR3 length: 18
CDR3 DNA: TGCAGTGCTAGTTTGGCTAGCGGGGGGCCTTCGAGGCTCCACGAGCAGTACTTC
CDR3 protein: CSASLASGGPSRLHEQYF

D gene: TRBD2
J gene: TRBJ2-3
clone size: .
V gene: TRBV5-1
CDR3 length: 17
CDR3 DNA: TGCGCCAGCAGCTTGGGGGGTAGCGGGAGTCCCCGGGATACGCAGTATTTT
CDR3 protein: CASSLGGSGSPRDTQYF

D gene: .
J gene: TRBJ1-6
clone size: .
V gene: TRBV6-2/TRBV6-3
CDR3 length: 14
CDR3 DNA: TGTGCCAGCAGTCCGGGACTATCGGGGGCACCCCTCCACTTT
CDR3 protein: CASSPGLSGAPLHF

D gene: TRBD1
J gene: TRBJ2-3
clone size: .
V gene: TRBV9
CDR3 length: 16
CDR3 DNA: TGTGCCAGCAGCGTACGGGACAGGGGGCAGGGAGATACGCAGTATTTT
CDR3 protein: CASSVRDRGQGDTQYF

D gene: TRBD2
J gene: TRBJ2-1
clone size: .
V gene: TRBV24-1
CDR3 length: 20
CDR3 DNA: TGTGCCACCAGTGATTTGGGGACTAGCGGAGACCCGAGCTCCTACAATGAGCAGTTCTTC
CDR3 protein: CATSDLGTSGDPSSYNEQFF

D gene: .
J gene: TRBJ1-2
clone size: .
V gene: TRBV6-5
CDR3 length: 13
CDR3 DNA: TGTGCCAGCAGCTTCGATTTACCCAAAGCGCTCACCTTC
CDR3 protein: CASSFDLPKALTF

D gene: .
J gene: TRBJ2-3
clone size: .
V gene: TRBV18
CDR3 length: 14
CDR3 DNA: TGTGCCAGCTCACCCAGTCCACAGACAGATACGCAGTATTTT
CDR3 protein: CASSPSPQTDTQYF

D gene: .
J gene: TRBJ2-3
clone size: .
V gene: TRBV28
CDR3 length: 16
CDR3 DNA: TGTGCCAGCAGCCTTTCCGGGAGTCTTAACACAGATACGCAGTATTTT
CDR3 protein: CASSLSGSLNTDTQYF

D gene: .
J gene: TRBJ2-1
clone size: few
V gene: TRBV29-1
CDR3 length: 12
CDR3 DNA: TGCAGCGTGGACGGACTACACAATGAGCAGTTCTTC
CDR3 protein: CSVDGLHNEQFF

D gene: .
J gene: TRBJ1-5
clone size: few
V gene: TRBV19
CDR3 length: 16
CDR3 DNA: TGTGCCAGTAGTACCAACAGGGTAAATAGCAATCAGCCCCAGCATTTT
CDR3 protein: CASSTNRVNSNQPQHF

D gene: TRBD2
J gene: TRBJ2-1
clone size: .
V gene: TRBV7-3
CDR3 length: 19
CDR3 DNA: TGTGCCAGCAGCTTAATCCCCCAAGGACTAGGAGGCTCCTACAATGAGCAGTTCTTC
CDR3 protein: CASSLIPQGLGGSYNEQFF

D gene: .
J gene: TRBJ1-1
clone size: few
V gene: TRBV5-1
CDR3 length: 15
CDR3 DNA: TGCGCCAGCAGCAGCAGTCAGGGCGTTATCTCTGAAGCTTTCTTT
CDR3 protein: CASSSSQGVISEAFF

D gene: .
J gene: TRBJ2-7
clone size: .
V gene: TRBV7-2
CDR3 length: 15
CDR3 DNA: TGTGCCAGCAGCCCAGGACAGCCTATAACTTACGAGCAGTACTTC
CDR3 protein: CASSPGQPITYEQYF

D gene: TRBD2
J gene: TRBJ2-7
clone size: .
V gene: TRBV3-1/TRBV3-2
CDR3 length: 14
CDR3 DNA: TGTGCCAGCAGTATAGCGGGGGGGCGCTACGAGCAGTACTTC
CDR3 protein: CASSIAGGRYEQYF

D gene: .
J gene: TRBJ2-2
clone size: .
V gene: TRBV7-9
CDR3 length: 16
CDR3 DNA: TGTGCCAGCAGCTTCCGGGACACAGAAAATTCCGGGGAGCTGTTTTTT
CDR3 protein: CASSFRDTENSGELFF

D gene: TRBD2
J gene: TRBJ2-3
clone size: few
V gene: TRBV29-1
CDR3 length: 15
CDR3 DNA: TGCAGCGTTGAAGCCGCGGGAGGGTTCACAGATACGCAGTATTTT
CDR3 protein: CSVEAAGGFTDTQYF

D gene: TRBD1
J gene: TRBJ1-1
clone size: .
V gene: TRBV9
CDR3 length: 16
CDR3 DNA: TGTGCCAGCAGCCTTACGGACAGGGGTATGTACACTGAAGCTTTCTTT
CDR3 protein: CASSLTDRGMYTEAFF

D gene: TRBD2
J gene: TRBJ2-1
clone size: .
V gene: TRBV4-3
CDR3 length: 15
CDR3 DNA: TGCGCCAGCAGCCAAGCCGGGACTAGCTACAATGAGCAGTTCTTC
CDR3 protein: CASSQAGTSYNEQFF

D gene: .
J gene: TRBJ1-1
clone size: few
V gene: TRBV28
CDR3 length: 14
CDR3 DNA: TGTGCCAGCACCGGGGTGGTTATTGGCACTGAAGCTTTCTTT
CDR3 protein: CASTGVVIGTEAFF

D gene: TRBD2
J gene: TRBJ2-7
clone size: .
V gene: TRBV11-3
CDR3 length: 13
CDR3 DNA: TGTGCCAGCAGCCCTCGGGGGGGCCTCGAGCAGTACTTC
CDR3 protein: CASSPRGGLEQYF

D gene: TRBD1
J gene: TRBJ2-7
clone size: .
V gene: TRBV19
CDR3 length: 15
CDR3 DNA: TGTGCCAGTAGTATGGACAGGGTTGCCTCCTACGAGCAGTACTTC
CDR3 protein: CASSMDRVASYEQYF

D gene: TRBD2
J gene: TRBJ2-1
clone size: .
V gene: TRBV30
CDR3 length: 14
CDR3 DNA: TGTGCCTGGGTAGGGACTAGCAGCTACAATGAGCAGTTCTTC
CDR3 protein: CAWVGTSSYNEQFF